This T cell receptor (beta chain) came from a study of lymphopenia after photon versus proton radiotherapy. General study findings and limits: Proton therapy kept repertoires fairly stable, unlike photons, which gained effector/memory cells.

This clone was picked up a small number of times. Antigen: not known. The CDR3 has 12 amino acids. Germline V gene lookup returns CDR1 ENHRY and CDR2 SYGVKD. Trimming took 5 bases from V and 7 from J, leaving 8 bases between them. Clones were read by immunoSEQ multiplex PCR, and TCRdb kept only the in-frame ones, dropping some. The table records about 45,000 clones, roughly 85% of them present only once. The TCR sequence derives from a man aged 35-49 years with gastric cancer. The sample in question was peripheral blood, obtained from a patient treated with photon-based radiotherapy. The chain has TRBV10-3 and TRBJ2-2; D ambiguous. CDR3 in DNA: TGTGCCATCAGTCAAAGCAGCGGGGAGCTGTTTTTT. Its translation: CAISQSSGELFF.